One and the same sample provided the 10 T cell receptor beta chains below, sequenced in a study of PD-1 blockade in classical Hodgkin lymphoma. Data came from immunoSEQ multiplex PCR; TCRdb stores just in-frame clones and leaves some out. The sample holds roughly 62,000 clones, 88% seen once. The patients all showed relapse after autologous stem cell transplantation, while their brentuximab vedotin exposure varied. Sequencing used peripheral blood mononuclear cells (PBMCs), obtained at baseline. All receptors come from a human donor with classical Hodgkin lymphoma.

The V and J genes are TRBV19 and TRBJ1-5; D is uncertain. The germline CDR1 and CDR2 sequences are LNHDA and SQIVND (reference sequence). Trimming left V 7 bases short and J 1 base short, with 14 bases between. CDR3 length equals 15 residues. The CDR3 DNA reads TGTGCCAGTACCGCCCTTTTGGGGAGCAATCAGCCCCAGCATTTT. Its translation is CASTALLGSNQPQHF.

The chain couples TRBV11-1 to TRBJ2-7, with 10 nucleotides matching TRBD2. CDR3 length equals 16 residues. The germline CDR1 and CDR2 sequences are SGHAT and FQDESV (reference sequence). With 6 bases clipped from V and 1 base from J, the junction kept 9 bases outside the gene matches. The CDR3 bases are TGTGCCAGCAGTTCGGGATGGACTAGCGGTTCCTACGAGCAGTACTTC. This translates into CASSSGWTSGSYEQYF.

The chain is built from TRBV2 and TRBJ2-3; 7 bases are a match to TRBD1. J was trimmed by 2 bases and V by 6 bases; bases with no gene match: 5. CDR1 and CDR2 (germline): SNHLY, FYNNEI. This CDR3 has 14 amino acids. This CDR3 reads CASRKDRNTDTQYF. The CDR3 DNA reads TGTGCCAGCAGGAAGGACAGGAACACAGATACGCAGTATTTT.

J is TRBJ1-2 and V is TRBV10-3, with D possibly matching TRBD1 (6 bases). Trimming removed 3 bases from V and 6 bases from J, with 11 bases in between. The CDR3 has 13 residues. Germline loops: CDR1 ENHRY, CDR2 SYGVKD. The CDR3: CAISDGRGDGYTF. CDR3 nucleotides: TGTGCCATCAGTGATGGCAGGGGTGATGGCTACACCTTC.

The chain combines TRBV9 with TRBJ1-2; possibly TRBD1 for D (5 bases). CDR3 length equals 13 residues. The V gene lost 3 bases and the J gene lost 3 bases, with 9 bases spanning the gap. CDR1 is SGDLS and CDR2 is YYNGEE in the germline V gene. The CDR3 sequence: CASSARDDYGYTF. Written as DNA, the CDR3 is TGTGCCAGCAGCGCCAGGGATGACTATGGCTACACCTTC. Complete variable domain (other parts from reference TRBV9 and TRBJ1-2): DSGVTQTPKHLITATGQRVTLRCSPRSGDLSVYWYQQSLDQGLQFLIQYYNGEERAKGNILERFSAQQFPDLHSELNLSSLELGDSALYFCASSARDDYGYTFGSGTRLTVV.

J is TRBJ1-2 and V is TRBV25-1; D call uncertain. Trimming removed 4 bases from V and 4 bases from J, with 10 bases in between. Germline V lookup: CDR1 MGHDK, CDR2 SYGVNS. The CDR3 has 13 residues. The CDR3 protein is CASSVWGFYGYTF. In DNA, the CDR3 is TGTGCCAGCAGTGTATGGGGATTCTATGGCTACACCTTC.

The chain links TRBV30 to TRBJ1-2, with D uncertain. Trimming removed 2 bases from V and 2 bases from J, with 12 bases in between. Germline assignment: CDR1 GTSNPN and CDR2 SVGIG (reference sequence). There are 14 residues in the CDR3. CDR3 sequence: CAWSIHVENYGYTF. The CDR3 nucleotides read TGTGCCTGGAGTATCCACGTGGAGAACTATGGCTACACCTTC.

The V gene is TRBV6-5, the J gene TRBJ1-2, with 7 nucleotides matching TRBD1. Germline assignment: CDR1 MNHEY and CDR2 SVGAGI. The J segment lost 3 bases and the V segment lost 5 bases, leaving 6 bases of the junction unmatched. The CDR3 covers 14 residues. CDR3 nucleotides: TGTGCCAGCAGTACGGGACAGTCTTACTATGGCTACACCTTC. It yields the protein CASSTGQSYYGYTF.

V gene TRBV13 combines with J gene TRBJ1-2, with TRBD1 matching 9 bases. With V trimmed by 3 bases and J by 6 bases, 2 bases remained unmatched. The CDR3 consists of 13 residues. Germline V gene lookup returns CDR1 PRHDT and CDR2 FYEKMQ (reference sequence). In DNA, the CDR3 is TGTGCCAGCAGCTTCAACAGGGGGCATGGCTACACCTTC. Translating it yields CASSFNRGHGYTF. The full variable domain, completed using reference TRBV13 and TRBJ1-2, is AAGVIQSPRHLIKEKRETATLKCYPIPRHDTVYWYQQGPGQDPQFLISFYEKMQSDKGSIPDRFSAQQFSDYHSELNMSSLELGDSALYFCASSFNRGHGYTFGSGTRLTVV.

The J gene is TRBJ1-1, the V gene TRBV29-1; TRBD1 agrees at 7 bases. Per germline, CDR1 SQVTM and CDR2 ANQGSEA. Losses at the gene ends were 6 bases for V and 5 bases for J; bases not matched to a gene: 6. The CDR3 extends over 12 amino acids. CDR3 coding DNA: TGCAGCGTCTACAGGGGTCGGACTGAAGCTTTCTTT. Encoded protein: CSVYRGRTEAFF.